The 15 T cell receptor beta chains reported below all come from one sample, sequenced in a study of cytomegalovirus exposure and HLA in healthy donors. The primer mix had 60 Vbeta and 13 Jbeta primers. Sequenced by immunoSEQ multiplex PCR; TCRdb stores in-frame clones only, minus some. The data show about 130,000 clones, approximately 80% seen once. The sequencing sample was made of PBMCs. The receptors here all came from a man aged 40-49 years in good health and CMV-seronegative.

This clone was seen a single time. The chain joins TRBV6-6 to TRBJ2-7; 7 nucleotides line up with TRBD1. This CDR3 contains 16 residues. The germline gives CDR1 MNHNY, CDR2 SVGAGI (reference sequence). Trimming removed 5 bases from V and 1 base from J; junction bases left unmatched: 11. CDR3 bases: TGTGCCAGCAGTCAGACAAACGGGGACAGTTCCTACGAGCAGTACTTC. It encodes CASSQTNGDSSYEQYF.

This sequence joins TRBV9 and TRBJ1-5; perhaps TRBD1 as D (6 bases). With 4 bases removed from V and 3 bases from J, the gap between germline ends came to 11 bases. Germline V gives CDR1 SGDLS, CDR2 YYNGEE. The CDR3 length is 14 residues. The CDR3 bases are TGTGCCAGCAGCTCGGGACACGCCAATCAGCCCCAGCATTTT. Translating gives CASSSGHANQPQHF.

The V and J genes are TRBV7-9 and TRBJ1-2; D perhaps matches TRBD1 (6 bases). Trimming shortened V by 3 bases and J by 4 bases, and 18 bases separated the two germline ends. CDR1 is SEHNR, CDR2 FQNEAQ, per germline (reference sequence). The CDR3 totals 16 residues. CDR3 nucleotide sequence: TGTGCCAGCAGCTTGTTGCGGACAGAACTCGCCTATGGCTACACCTTC. Protein product: CASSLLRTELAYGYTF.

The chain recombines TRBV25-1 with TRBJ1-6; D call uncertain. Germline values: CDR1 MGHDK, CDR2 SYGVNS. The CDR3 loop spans 17 amino acids. Trimming took 6 bases from V and 4 from J, leaving 19 bases between them. Written as DNA, the CDR3 is TGTGCCAGCAGCCCCACACAAGCGGGGAGGTATAATTCACCCCTCCACTTT. Its translation is CASSPTQAGRYNSPLHF.

Here the CDR3 reads CASSEQLEETQYF. The CDR3 nucleotides read TGTGCCAGCAGTGAACAATTAGAGGAGACCCAGTACTTC. The chain recombines TRBV2 with TRBJ2-5, with no clear D. V was pared by 2 bases and J by 5 bases, with 9 bases between. CDR1 is SNHLY and CDR2 is FYNNEI in the germline V gene. This CDR3 has 13 residues. Full variable domain (rest looked up from reference TRBV2 and TRBJ2-5): EPEVTQTPSHQVTQMGQEVILRCVPISNHLYFYWYRQILGQKVEFLVSFYNNEISEKSEIFDDQFSVERPDGSNFTLKIRSTKLEDSAMYFCASSEQLEETQYFGPGTRLLVL.

The chain has TRBV15 and TRBJ1-2; D possibly corresponds to TRBD1 (5 bases). The V gene's germline CDR1 is LNHNV and CDR2 YYDKDF (reference sequence). The CDR3 has 15 residues. V shed 0 bases and J shed 8 bases, with 16 bases lying between them. The DNA of the CDR3 is TGTGCCACCAGCAGAGATATTGACAGCAGAGGCGGCTACACCTTC. Its protein is CATSRDIDSRGGYTF.

The chain combines TRBV10-3 with TRBJ1-1; tentatively, D is TRBD1 (6 bases). Trimming stripped 2 bases from V and 11 bases from J, with 15 bases between. This CDR3 region has 13 residues. Germline values: CDR1 ENHRY, CDR2 SYGVKD. CDR3 DNA sequence: TGTGCCATCAGTGAGCCCCTAACAGGGATCGCTTTCTTT. Its protein product is CAISEPLTGIAFF.

This CDR3 reads CASSLQGEGSEAFF. The CDR3 nucleotides are TGTGCCAGCAGCTTACAGGGGGAAGGTTCTGAAGCTTTCTTT. V gene TRBV11-3 combines with J gene TRBJ1-1; 7 positions agree with TRBD1. CDR3 length equals 14 residues. The junction had 6 bases not matched to a gene; V was cut back by 2 bases and J by 6 bases. Per the germline V gene, CDR1 is SGHNT and CDR2 is YENEEA.

Only a few counts were recorded for this clone. This chain connects TRBV5-1 to TRBJ1-1; 7 bases are a match to TRBD1. This CDR3 contains 14 residues. Trimming at V came to 0 bases and at J to 7 bases, leaving 6 bases not matched to a gene. The V gene's germline CDR1 is SGHRS and CDR2 YFSETQ. CDR3 sequence reads: CASSLGDRVGEAFF. CDR3 DNA: TGCGCCAGCAGCTTGGGAGACAGGGTTGGTGAAGCTTTCTTT.

This chain links TRBV6-6 with TRBJ1-5; 7 positions agree with TRBD1. Germline values: CDR1 MNHNY, CDR2 SVGAGI (reference sequence). This CDR3 has 16 amino acids. Trimming at V came to 2 bases and at J to 3 bases, leaving 7 bases not matched to a gene. CDR3 amino acids: CASSYAGTVNNQPQHF. In DNA, the CDR3 is TGTGCCAGCAGTTACGCCGGGACAGTTAACAATCAGCCCCAGCATTTT.

CDR3 in amino acids: CASSLYPSGASYEQYF. The CDR3 nucleotides read TGTGCCAGCAGTTTATACCCTAGCGGGGCCTCCTACGAGCAGTACTTC. The V and J genes are TRBV28 and TRBJ2-7; TRBD2 aligns across 9 bases. CDR3 length: 16 residues. After removal of 1 base from V and 0 bases from J, the junction contained 4 bases not matched to a gene. Germline V gene lookup returns CDR1 MDHEN and CDR2 SYDVKM. Combining the CDR3 with reference TRBV28 and TRBJ2-7 gives the whole variable domain DVKVTQSSRYLVKRTGEKVFLECVQDMDHENMFWYRQDPGLGLRLIYFSYDVKMKEKGDIPEGYSVSREKKERFSLILESASTNQTSMYLCASSLYPSGASYEQYFGPGTRLTVT.

The V and J genes are TRBV30 and TRBJ2-4; TRBD2 might be the D (5 bases). The CDR3 is 11 amino acids. Germline CDR1 and CDR2: GTSNPN and SVGIG (reference sequence). V was trimmed by 1 base and J by 7 bases, leaving 5 bases between them. DNA of the CDR3: TGTGCCTGGAGTGCGGGGAACATTCAGTACTTC. It translates to CAWSAGNIQYF. Full variable domain (rest looked up from reference TRBV30 and TRBJ2-4): SQTIHQWPATLVQPVGSPLSLECTVEGTSNPNLYWYRQAAGRGLQLLFYSVGIGQISSEVPQNLSASRPQDRQFILSSKKLLLSDSGFYLCAWSAGNIQYFGAGTRLSVL.

This chain links TRBV11-3 with TRBJ2-1; 8 bases match TRBD2. V lost 4 bases to trimming and J lost 7 bases; unmatched junction nucleotides: 15. Germline CDR1 SGHNT, CDR2 YENEEA. The length of the CDR3 is 17 residues. Here the CDR3 reads CASSSSGTSFSQNEQFF. DNA for the CDR3: TGTGCCAGCAGCTCCAGCGGGACTAGTTTTAGTCAGAATGAGCAGTTCTTC.

This clone is categorized as medium-sized (0.01 to 0.1%). The J gene is TRBJ1-5, the V gene TRBV5-6, with a tentative D call TRBD1 (6 bases). This CDR3 contains 13 residues. V was clipped by 4 bases and J by 8 bases, with 13 bases between them. In germline, CDR1 is SGHDT, CDR2 YYEEEE. CDR3 residues: CASSGGWGKPQHF. CDR3 in DNA: TGTGCCAGCAGCGGGGGCTGGGGTAAGCCCCAGCATTTT.

Details on this clone: Other DNA sequences in the same sample also yield this CDR3. The chain uses TRBV5-1 and TRBJ2-7; 12 bases are shared with TRBD2. The CDR3 has 15 amino acids. The V and J ends lost 2 bases and 1 base, in that order; junction bases with no gene match: 1. The germline V gene encodes CDR1 SGHRS and CDR2 YFSETQ. DNA for the CDR3: TGCGCCAGCAGCTTAGGACTAGCGGGGTCCTACGAGCAGTACTTC. Its translation: CASSLGLAGSYEQYF.